This entry features one T cell receptor (beta chain) sequence. Other DNA sequences of this sample code for an identical CDR3. The data derive from a study of blood T cell repertoires in COVID-19. Recovery meant two consecutive negative NP/OP PCR tests, professional clearance, or resolved symptoms. Original methodology: Reference gene primer amplification yielded estimated nucleated cell counts. Clones were sequenced by immunoSEQ multiplex PCR, and TCRdb holds only the in-frame ones, with some missing. V, J and clone size are taken as reported in that table, and D and trimming were inferred from the DNA itself. The table records approximately 400,000 clones, around 86% of them present only once. This sequence was found in a woman between 45 and 65 years old who had recovered from COVID-19. Sequenced material: PBMCs or T cells enriched from blood (not recorded which).

The CDR3 DNA reads as TGTGCCAGCAGCTTGACAGGGGGCTCTGACACTGAAGCTTTCTTT. Translation gives CASSLTGGSDTEAFF. The V and J genes are TRBV7-9 and TRBJ1-1; the match to TRBD1 covers 10 bases. V lost 3 bases and J lost 3; bases outside the gene matches: 4. The CDR3 sequence is 15 residues long. In germline, CDR1 is SEHNR, CDR2 FQNEAQ (reference sequence).